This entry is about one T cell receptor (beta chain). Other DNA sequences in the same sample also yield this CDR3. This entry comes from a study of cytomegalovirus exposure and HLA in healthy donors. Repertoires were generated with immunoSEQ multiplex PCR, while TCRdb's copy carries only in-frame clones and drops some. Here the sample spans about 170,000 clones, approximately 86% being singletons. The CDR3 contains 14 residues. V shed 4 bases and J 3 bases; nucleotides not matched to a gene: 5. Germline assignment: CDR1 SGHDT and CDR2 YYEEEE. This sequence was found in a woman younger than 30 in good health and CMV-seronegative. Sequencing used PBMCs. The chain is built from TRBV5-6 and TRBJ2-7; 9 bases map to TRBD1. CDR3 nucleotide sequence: TGTGCCAGCAGCCTGGGACAGGGTAGCTACGAGCAGTACTTC. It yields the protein CASSLGQGSYEQYF.